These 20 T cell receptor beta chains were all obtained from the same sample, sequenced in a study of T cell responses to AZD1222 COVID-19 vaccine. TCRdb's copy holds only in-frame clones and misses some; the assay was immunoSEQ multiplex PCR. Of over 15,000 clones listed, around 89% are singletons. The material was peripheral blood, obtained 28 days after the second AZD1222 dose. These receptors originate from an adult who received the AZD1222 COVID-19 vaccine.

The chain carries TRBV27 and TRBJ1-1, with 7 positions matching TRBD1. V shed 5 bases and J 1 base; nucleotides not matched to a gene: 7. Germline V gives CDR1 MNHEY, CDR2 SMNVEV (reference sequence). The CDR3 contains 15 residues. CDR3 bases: TGTGCCAGCAGTCCCCCCCCAGGGGGGAACACTGAAGCTTTCTTT. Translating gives CASSPPPGGNTEAFF.

The CDR3 reads CASSPEQGVWAEQYF. In DNA, the CDR3 is TGTGCCAGCTCACCAGAACAGGGGGTTTGGGCCGAGCAGTACTTC. The chain carries TRBV18 and TRBJ2-7; 8 bases are a match to TRBD1. Trimming took 2 bases from V and 6 from J; bases not matched to a gene: 9. The CDR3 is made up of 15 amino acids. The germline CDR1 and CDR2 sequences are KGHSH and LQKENI.

The DNA for the CDR3 is TGTGCCAGCAGCGTAGGACCGGGCCCGAACACTGAAGCTTTCTTT. It is translated as CASSVGPGPNTEAFF. This chain connects TRBV4-2 to TRBJ1-1; D is ambiguous. Trimming cost V 5 bases and J 1 base, with 14 bases left between them. The germline gives CDR1 LGHNA, CDR2 YNFKEQ. This CDR3 contains 15 residues.

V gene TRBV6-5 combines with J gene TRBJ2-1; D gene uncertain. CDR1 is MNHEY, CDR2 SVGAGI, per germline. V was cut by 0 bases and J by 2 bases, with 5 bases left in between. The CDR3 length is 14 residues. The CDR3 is CASSYSRAYNEQFF. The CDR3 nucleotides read TGTGCCAGCAGTTACTCGAGAGCCTACAATGAGCAGTTCTTC.

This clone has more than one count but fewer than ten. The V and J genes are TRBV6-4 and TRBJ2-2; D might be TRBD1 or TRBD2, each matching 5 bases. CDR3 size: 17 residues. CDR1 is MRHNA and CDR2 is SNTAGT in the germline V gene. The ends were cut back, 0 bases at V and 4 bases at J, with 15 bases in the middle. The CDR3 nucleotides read TGTGCCAGCAGTGACTCGGGGGACCCTAGGGGCACCGGGGAGCTGTTTTTT. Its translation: CASSDSGDPRGTGELFF.

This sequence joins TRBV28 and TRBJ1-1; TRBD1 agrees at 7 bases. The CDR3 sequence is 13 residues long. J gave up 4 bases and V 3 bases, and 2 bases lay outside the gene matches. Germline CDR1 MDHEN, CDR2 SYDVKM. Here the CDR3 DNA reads TGTGCCAGCAGTTTTGAGGGGGCCACTGAAGCTTTCTTT. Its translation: CASSFEGATEAFF.

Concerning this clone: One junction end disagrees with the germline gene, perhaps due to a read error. CDR3 in amino acids: CSAEVSEKLFF. The CDR3 DNA reads TGCAGCGCTGAAGTCTCCGAAAAACTGTTTTTT. The chain combines TRBV29-1 with TRBJ1-4; D gene unclear. This CDR3 spans 11 amino acids. CDR1 SQVTM and CDR2 ANQGSEA come from the germline V gene.

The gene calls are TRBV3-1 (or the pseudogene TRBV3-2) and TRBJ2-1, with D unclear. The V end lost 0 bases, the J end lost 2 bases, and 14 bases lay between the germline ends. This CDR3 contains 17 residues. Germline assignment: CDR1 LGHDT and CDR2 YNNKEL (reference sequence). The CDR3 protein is CASSQDSGQLAYNEQFF. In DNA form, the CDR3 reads TGTGCCAGCAGCCAAGATTCCGGCCAGCTAGCCTACAATGAGCAGTTCTTC.

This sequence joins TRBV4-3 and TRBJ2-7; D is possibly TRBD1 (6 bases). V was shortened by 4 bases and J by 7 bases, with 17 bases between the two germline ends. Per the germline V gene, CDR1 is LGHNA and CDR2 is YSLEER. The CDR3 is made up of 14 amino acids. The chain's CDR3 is CASSRTTQGHEQYF. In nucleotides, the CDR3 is TGCGCCAGCAGCCGAACGACACAGGGTCATGAGCAGTACTTC.

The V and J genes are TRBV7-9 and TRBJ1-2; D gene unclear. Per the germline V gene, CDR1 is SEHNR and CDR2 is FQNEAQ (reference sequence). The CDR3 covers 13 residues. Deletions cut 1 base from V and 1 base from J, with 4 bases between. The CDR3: CASSLGNNYGYTF. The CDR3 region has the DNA TGTGCCAGCAGCTTAGGGAATAACTATGGCTACACCTTC.

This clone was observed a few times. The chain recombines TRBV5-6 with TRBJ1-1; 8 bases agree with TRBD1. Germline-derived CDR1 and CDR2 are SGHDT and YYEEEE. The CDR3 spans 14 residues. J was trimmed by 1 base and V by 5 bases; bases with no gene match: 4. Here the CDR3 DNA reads TGTGCCAGCAGTGTACAGGGGGAGAACACTGAAGCTTTCTTT. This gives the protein CASSVQGENTEAFF.

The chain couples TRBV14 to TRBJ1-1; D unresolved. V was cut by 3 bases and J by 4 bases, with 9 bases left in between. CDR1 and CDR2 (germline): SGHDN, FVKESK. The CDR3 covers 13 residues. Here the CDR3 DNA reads TGTGCCAGCAGCCAGTTACAGATCACTGAAGCTTTCTTT. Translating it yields CASSQLQITEAFF.

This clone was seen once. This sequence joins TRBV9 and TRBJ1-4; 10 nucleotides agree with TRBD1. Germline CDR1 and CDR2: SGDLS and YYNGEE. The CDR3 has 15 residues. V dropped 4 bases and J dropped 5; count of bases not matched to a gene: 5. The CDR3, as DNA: TGTGCCAGCAGCCCCAAGGGACAGGGGAATGAAAAACTGTTTTTT. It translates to CASSPKGQGNEKLFF.

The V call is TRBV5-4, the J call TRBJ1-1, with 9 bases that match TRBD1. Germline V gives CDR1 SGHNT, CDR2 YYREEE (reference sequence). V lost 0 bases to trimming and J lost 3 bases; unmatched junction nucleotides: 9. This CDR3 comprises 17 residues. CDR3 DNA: TGTGCCAGCAGCTTGGACACAGGGGGCGCCTGGGACACTGAAGCTTTCTTT. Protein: CASSLDTGGAWDTEAFF.

The CDR3 is CASSQPSDTEAFF. The CDR3 region has the DNA TGTGCCAGCAGCCAACCTTCGGACACTGAAGCTTTCTTT. V and J are TRBV28 and TRBJ1-1; D gene unclear. Trimming took off 6 bases at V and 3 bases at J, with 11 bases between the two ends. Germline values: CDR1 MDHEN, CDR2 SYDVKM. The CDR3 totals 13 residues.

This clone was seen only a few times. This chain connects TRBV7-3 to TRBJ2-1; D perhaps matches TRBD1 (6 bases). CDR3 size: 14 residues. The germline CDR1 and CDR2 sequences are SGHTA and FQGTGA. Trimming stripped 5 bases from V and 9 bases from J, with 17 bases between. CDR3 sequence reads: CASSLSGTFTEQFF. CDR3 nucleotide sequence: TGTGCCAGCAGCCTGTCCGGGACATTCACTGAGCAGTTCTTC.

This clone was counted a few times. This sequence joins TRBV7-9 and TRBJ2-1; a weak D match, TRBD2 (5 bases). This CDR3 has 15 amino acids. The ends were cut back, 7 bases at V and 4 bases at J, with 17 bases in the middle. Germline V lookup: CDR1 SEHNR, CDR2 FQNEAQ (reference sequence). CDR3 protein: CASTAAGSVYNEQFF. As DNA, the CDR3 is TGTGCCAGCACCGCGGCGGGTAGCGTTTACAATGAGCAGTTCTTC. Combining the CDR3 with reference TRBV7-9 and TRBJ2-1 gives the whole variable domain DTGVSQNPRHKITKRGQNVTFRCDPISEHNRLYWYRQTLGQGPEFLTYFQNEAQLEKSRLLSDRFSAERPKGSFSTLEIQRTEQGDSAMYLCASTAAGSVYNEQFFGPGTRLTVL.

CDR3 in amino acids: CASSRLRLAGDWSYEQYF. The CDR3, as DNA: TGTGCCAGCAGCCGGCTGAGACTAGCGGGAGACTGGTCCTACGAGCAGTACTTC. V and J are TRBV14 and TRBJ2-7; TRBD2 agrees at 12 bases. Trimming removed 4 bases from V and 1 base from J; junction bases left unmatched: 11. The CDR3 is 18 residues long. The germline gives CDR1 SGHDN, CDR2 FVKESK.

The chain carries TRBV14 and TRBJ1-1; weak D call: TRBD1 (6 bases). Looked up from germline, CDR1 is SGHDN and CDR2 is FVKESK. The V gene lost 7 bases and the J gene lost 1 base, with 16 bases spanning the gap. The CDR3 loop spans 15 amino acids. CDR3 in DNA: TGTGCCAGCAATCCTTTGTCGACAGGGAACACTGAAGCTTTCTTT. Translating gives CASNPLSTGNTEAFF.

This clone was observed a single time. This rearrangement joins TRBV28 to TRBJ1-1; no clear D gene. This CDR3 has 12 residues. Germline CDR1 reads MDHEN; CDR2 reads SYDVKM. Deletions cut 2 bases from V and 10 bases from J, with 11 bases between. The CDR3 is CASSLRPVGAFF. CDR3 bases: TGTGCCAGCAGTTTACGGCCCGTGGGAGCTTTCTTT.